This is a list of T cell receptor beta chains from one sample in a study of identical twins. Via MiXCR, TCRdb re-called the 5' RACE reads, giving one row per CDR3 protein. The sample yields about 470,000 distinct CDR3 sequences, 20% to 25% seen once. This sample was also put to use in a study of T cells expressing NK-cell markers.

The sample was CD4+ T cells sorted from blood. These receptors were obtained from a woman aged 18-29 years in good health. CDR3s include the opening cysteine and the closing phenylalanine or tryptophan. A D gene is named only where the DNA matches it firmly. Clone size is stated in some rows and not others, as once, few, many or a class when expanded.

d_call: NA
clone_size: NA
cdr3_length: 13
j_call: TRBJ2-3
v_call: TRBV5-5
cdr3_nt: TGTGCCAGCAGCTTGGTAACGACAGATACGCAGTATTTT
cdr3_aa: CASSLVTTDTQYF

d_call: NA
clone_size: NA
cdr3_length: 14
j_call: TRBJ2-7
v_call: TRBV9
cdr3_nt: TGTGCCAGCAGCGTAGTACCGACCCTCGGCGAGCAGTACTTC
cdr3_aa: CASSVVPTLGEQYF

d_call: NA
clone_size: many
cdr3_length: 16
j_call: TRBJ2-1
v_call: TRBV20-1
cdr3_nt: TGCAGTGCTAGGGGTGGGGGATCTGGGACCTACAATGAGCAGTTCTTC
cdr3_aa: CSARGGGSGTYNEQFF

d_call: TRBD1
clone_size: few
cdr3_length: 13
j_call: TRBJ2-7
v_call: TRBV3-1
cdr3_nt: TGTGCCAGTCAAGACAGGGCCTCCTACGAGCAGTACTTC
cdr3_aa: CASQDRASYEQYF

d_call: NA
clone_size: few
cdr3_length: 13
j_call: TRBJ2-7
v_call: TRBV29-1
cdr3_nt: TGCAGCGCTAAGGACAGAAACTCCTACGAGCAGTACTTC
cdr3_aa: CSAKDRNSYEQYF

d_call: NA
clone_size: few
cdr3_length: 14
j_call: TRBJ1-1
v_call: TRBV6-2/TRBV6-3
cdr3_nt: TGTGCCAGCAGTTACCCCGCGGCATACACTGAAGCTTTCTTT
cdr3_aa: CASSYPAAYTEAFF

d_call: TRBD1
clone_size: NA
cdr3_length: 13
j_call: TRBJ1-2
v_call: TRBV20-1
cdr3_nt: TGCAGTGTTAGGCCCGGACAGGACGAGGGCTACACCTTC
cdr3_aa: CSVRPGQDEGYTF

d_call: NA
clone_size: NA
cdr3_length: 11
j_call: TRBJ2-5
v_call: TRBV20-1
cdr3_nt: TGCAGTGGAGTAAGGAGCGAGACCCAGTACTTC
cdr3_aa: CSGVRSETQYF

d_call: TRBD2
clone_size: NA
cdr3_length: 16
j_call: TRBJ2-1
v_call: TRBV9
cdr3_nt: TGTGCCAGCAGCGTAGGGAGCGGGGGGGCCTACAATGAGCAGTTCTTC
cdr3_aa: CASSVGSGGAYNEQFF

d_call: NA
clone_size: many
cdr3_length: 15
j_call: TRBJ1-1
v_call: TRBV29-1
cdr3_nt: TGCAGCGTTGTCCGGTCCCACAGGGTAAGCGCTGAAGCTTTCTTT
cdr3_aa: CSVVRSHRVSAEAFF